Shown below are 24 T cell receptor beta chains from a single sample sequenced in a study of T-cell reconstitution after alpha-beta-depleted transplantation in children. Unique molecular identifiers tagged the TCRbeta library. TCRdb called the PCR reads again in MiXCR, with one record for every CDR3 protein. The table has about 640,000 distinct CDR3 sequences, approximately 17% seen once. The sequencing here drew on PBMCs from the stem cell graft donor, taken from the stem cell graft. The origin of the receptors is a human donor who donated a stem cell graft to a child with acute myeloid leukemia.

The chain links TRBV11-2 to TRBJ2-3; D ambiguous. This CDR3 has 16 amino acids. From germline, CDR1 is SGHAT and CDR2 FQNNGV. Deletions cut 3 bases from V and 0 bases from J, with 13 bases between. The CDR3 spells CASSLGRVYSTDTQYF. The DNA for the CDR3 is TGTGCCAGCAGCTTGGGTAGGGTGTATAGCACAGATACGCAGTATTTT.

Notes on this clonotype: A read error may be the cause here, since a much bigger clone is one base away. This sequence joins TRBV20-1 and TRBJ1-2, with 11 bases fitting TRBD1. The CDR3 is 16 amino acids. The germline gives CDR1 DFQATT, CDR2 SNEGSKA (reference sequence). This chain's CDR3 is CCARDGGQGDHYGYTF. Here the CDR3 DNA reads TGCTGTGCTAGAGATGGGGGACAGGGGGATCACTATGGCTACACCTTC.

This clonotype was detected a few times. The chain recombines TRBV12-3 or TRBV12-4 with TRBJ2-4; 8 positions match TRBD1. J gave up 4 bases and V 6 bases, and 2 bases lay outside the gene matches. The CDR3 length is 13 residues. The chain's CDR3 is CASRRDRKNIQYF. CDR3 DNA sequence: TGTGCCAGCAGACGGGACAGGAAAAACATTCAGTACTTC.

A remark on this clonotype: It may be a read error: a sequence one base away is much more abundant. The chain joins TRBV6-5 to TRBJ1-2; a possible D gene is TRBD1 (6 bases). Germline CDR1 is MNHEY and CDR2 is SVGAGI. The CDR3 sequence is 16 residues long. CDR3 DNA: TGTGCCAGCGGTTACCGTCAGGGGATAGCTAACTATGGCTACACCTTC. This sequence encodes CASGYRQGIANYGYTF.

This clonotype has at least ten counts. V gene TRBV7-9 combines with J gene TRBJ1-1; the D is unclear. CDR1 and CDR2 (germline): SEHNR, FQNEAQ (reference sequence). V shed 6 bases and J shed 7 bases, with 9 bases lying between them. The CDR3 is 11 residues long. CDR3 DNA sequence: TGTGCCAGCAGTGAGGAGTATGAAGCTTTCTTT. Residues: CASSEEYEAFF.

The CDR3 loop reads CASSYRDPGQPQHF. DNA for the CDR3: TGTGCCAGCAGTTACCGGGACCCAGGGCAGCCCCAGCATTTT. The chain employs TRBV12-3 or TRBV12-4 and TRBJ1-5; D may be TRBD1 (5 bases). Trimming left V 4 bases short and J 7 bases short, with 14 bases between. CDR3 size: 14 residues.

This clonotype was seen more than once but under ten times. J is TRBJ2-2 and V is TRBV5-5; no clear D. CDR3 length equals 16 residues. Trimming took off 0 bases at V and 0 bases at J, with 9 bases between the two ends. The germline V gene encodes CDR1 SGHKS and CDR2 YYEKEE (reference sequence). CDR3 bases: TGTGCCAGCAGCTTGGATGGCCCGACGAACACCGGGGAGCTGTTTTTT. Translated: CASSLDGPTNTGELFF. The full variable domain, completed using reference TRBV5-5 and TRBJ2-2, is DAGVTQSPTHLIKTRGQQVTLRCSPISGHKSVSWYQQVLGQGPQFIFQYYEKEERGRGNFPDRFSARQFPNYSSELNVNALLLGDSALYLCASSLDGPTNTGELFFGEGSRLTVL.

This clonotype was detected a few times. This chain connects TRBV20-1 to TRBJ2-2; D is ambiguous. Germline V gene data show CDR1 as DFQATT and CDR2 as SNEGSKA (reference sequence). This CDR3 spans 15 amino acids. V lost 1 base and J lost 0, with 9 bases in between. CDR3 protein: CSARGRRPNTGELFF. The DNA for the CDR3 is TGCAGTGCTAGAGGGCGACGACCGAACACCGGGGAGCTGTTTTTT.

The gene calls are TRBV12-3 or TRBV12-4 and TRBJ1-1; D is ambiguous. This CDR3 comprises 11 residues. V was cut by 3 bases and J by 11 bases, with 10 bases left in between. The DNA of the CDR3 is TGTGCCAGCAGTTTTGGCAGGAGGGCTTTCTTT. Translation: CASSFGRRAFF.

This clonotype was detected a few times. CDR3 DNA sequence: TGTGCCTGGAACCAGAACACTGAAGCTTTCTTT. This codes for CAWNQNTEAFF. This chain uses TRBV30 with TRBJ1-1; D remains unclear. CDR1 is GTSNPN and CDR2 is SVGIG in the germline V gene (reference sequence). With 4 bases removed from V and 1 base from J, the gap between germline ends came to 4 bases. This CDR3 comprises 11 residues.

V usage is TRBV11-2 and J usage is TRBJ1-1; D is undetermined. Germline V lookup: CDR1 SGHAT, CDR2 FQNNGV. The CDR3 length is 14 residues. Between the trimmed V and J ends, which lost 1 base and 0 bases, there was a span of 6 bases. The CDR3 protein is CASSLVHLNTEAFF. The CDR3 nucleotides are TGTGCCAGCAGCTTAGTCCACCTGAACACTGAAGCTTTCTTT.

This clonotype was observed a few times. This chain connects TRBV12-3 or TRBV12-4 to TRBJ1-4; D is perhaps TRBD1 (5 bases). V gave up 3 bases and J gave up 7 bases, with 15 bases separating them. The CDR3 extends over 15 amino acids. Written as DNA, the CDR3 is TGTGCCAGCAGTTTGTCGGGGCGCCCTAGTGAAAAACTGTTTTTT. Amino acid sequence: CASSLSGRPSEKLFF.

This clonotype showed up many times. The CDR3 bases are TGCAGTGCTCACAAGACTAGTGGGCCCGAGCAGTTCTTC. It yields the protein CSAHKTSGPEQFF. V gene TRBV20-1 combines with J gene TRBJ2-1; weak D call: TRBD2 (6 bases). CDR1 and CDR2 (germline): DFQATT, SNEGSKA (reference sequence). The V end lost 5 bases, the J end lost 10 bases, and 18 bases lay between the germline ends. The CDR3 is 13 amino acids.

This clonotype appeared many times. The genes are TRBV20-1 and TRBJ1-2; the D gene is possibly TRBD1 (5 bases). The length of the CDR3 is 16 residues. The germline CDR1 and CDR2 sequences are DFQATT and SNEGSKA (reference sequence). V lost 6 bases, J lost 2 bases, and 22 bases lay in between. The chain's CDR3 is CSALGPRDHDNYGYTF. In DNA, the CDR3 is TGCAGTGCCCTCGGCCCCAGGGACCATGACAACTATGGCTACACCTTC.

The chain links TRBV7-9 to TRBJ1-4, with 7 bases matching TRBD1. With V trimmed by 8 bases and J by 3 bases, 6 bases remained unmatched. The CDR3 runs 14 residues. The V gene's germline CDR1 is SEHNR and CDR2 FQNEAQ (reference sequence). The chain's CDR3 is CASERDSSNEKLFF. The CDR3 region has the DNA TGTGCCAGCGAGAGGGACAGCTCTAATGAAAAACTGTTTTTT.

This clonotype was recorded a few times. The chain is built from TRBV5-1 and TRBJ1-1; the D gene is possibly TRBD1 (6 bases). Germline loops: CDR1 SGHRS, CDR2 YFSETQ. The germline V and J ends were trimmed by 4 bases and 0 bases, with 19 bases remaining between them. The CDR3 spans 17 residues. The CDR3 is CASSNGGRGTLNTEAFF. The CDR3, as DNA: TGCGCCAGCAGCAATGGAGGGAGGGGGACGTTGAACACTGAAGCTTTCTTT.

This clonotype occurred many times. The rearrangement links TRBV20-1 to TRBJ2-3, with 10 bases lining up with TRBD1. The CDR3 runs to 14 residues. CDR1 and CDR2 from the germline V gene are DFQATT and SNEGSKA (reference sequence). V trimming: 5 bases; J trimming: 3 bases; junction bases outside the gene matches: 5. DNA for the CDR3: TGCAGTGCTGATCCGGGACAGGGGACAGATACGCAGTATTTT. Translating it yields CSADPGQGTDTQYF.

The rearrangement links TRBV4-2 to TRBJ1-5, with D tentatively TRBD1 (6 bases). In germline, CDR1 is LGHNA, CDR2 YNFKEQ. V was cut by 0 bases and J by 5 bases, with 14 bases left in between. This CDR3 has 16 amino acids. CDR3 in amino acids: CASSQDEVRGHQPQHF. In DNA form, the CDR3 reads TGTGCCAGCAGCCAAGATGAAGTCCGGGGGCATCAGCCCCAGCATTTT.

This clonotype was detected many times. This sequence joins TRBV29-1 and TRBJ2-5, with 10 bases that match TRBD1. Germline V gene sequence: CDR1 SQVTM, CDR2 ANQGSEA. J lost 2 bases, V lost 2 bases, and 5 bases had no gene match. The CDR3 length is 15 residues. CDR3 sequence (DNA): TGCAGCGTTGAACCGGGACAGGGGTTGCAAGAGACCCAGTACTTC. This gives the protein CSVEPGQGLQETQYF.

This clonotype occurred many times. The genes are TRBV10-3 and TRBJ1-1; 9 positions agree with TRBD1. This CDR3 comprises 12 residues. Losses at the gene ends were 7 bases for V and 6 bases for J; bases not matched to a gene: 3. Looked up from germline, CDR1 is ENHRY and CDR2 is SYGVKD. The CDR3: CAIKGQGPEAFF. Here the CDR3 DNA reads TGTGCCATCAAAGGACAGGGGCCTGAAGCTTTCTTT.

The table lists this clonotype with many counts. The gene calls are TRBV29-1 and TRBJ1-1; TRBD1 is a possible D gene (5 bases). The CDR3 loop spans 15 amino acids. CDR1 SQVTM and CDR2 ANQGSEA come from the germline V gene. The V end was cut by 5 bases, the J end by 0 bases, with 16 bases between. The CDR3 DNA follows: TGCAGCGTTCAAAGGGGCCTGCCCCTGAACACTGAAGCTTTCTTT. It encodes CSVQRGLPLNTEAFF.

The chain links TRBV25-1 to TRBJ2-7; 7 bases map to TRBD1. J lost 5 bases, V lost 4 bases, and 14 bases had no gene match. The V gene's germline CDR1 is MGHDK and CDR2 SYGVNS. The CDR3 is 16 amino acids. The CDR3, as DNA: TGTGCCAGCAGTGTACCGACAGGGCCCACCTTCGACGAGCAGTACTTC. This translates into CASSVPTGPTFDEQYF.

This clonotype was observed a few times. CDR3 in amino acids: CATRGGGSNQPQHF. In DNA, the CDR3 is TGTGCCACTCGCGGCGGGGGGAGCAATCAGCCCCAGCATTTT. The gene calls are TRBV6-1 and TRBJ1-5; weak D call: TRBD1 (5 bases). The CDR3 sequence is 14 residues long. Germline V lookup: CDR1 MNHNS, CDR2 SASEGT. The V end was cut by 10 bases, the J end by 1 base, with 14 bases between.

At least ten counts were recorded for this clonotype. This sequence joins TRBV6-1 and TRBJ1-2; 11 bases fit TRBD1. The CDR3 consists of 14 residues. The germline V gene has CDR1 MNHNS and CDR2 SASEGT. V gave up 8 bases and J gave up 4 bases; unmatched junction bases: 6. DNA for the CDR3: TGTGCCAGCGGACAGGGGGCCGCGAGCTATGGCTACACCTTC. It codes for CASGQGAASYGYTF.